This T cell receptor (beta chain) was profiled in a study of CD8+ T cells in alopecia areata. Study-level findings and limits: Sequencing of scalp tissue also captures the resident alphabeta T cells of normal skin. Alopecia totalis/universalis scalp especially showed more expanded CD8+ clones than normal scalp. Against the mouse data, patients shared TCRs less clearly, possibly for HLA reasons.

Following extraction, RNA underwent reverse transcription to cDNA, which served as the sequencing template. Generated by immunoSEQ multiplex PCR, the TCRdb table keeps only in-frame clones and is missing some. The sample carries about 200,000 clones, roughly 50% recorded once. Sorting of CD4+ and CD8+ T cells was performed on PBMCs. Details on this clone: Antigen: not known.

The CDR3 spans 11 residues. The V end was cut by 4 bases, the J end by 5 bases, with 6 bases between. Germline V gene sequence: CDR1 SQVTM, CDR2 ANQGSEA. This TCR was sampled from a human donor in good health. Source material: CD8+ T cells sorted from blood. J is TRBJ2-1 and V is TRBV29-1; perhaps TRBD2 as D (5 bases). As DNA, the CDR3 is TGCAGCGTTGCGGAGGACAATGAGCAGTTCTTC. This gives the protein CSVAEDNEQFF.